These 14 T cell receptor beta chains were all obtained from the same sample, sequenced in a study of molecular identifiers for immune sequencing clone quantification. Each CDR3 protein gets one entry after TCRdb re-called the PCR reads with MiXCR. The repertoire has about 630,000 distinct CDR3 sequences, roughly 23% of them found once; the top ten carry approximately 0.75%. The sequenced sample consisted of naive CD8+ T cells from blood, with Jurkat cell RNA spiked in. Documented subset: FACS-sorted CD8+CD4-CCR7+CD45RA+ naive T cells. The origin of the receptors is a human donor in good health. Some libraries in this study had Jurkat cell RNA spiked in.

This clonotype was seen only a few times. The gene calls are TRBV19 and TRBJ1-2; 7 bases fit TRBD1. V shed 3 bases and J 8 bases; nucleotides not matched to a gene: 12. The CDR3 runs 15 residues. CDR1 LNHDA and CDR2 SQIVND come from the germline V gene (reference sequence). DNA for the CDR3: TGTGCCAGTAGTATCTCCCCCTGGGACAGCGGGGGCTACACCTTC. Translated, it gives CASSISPWDSGGYTF.

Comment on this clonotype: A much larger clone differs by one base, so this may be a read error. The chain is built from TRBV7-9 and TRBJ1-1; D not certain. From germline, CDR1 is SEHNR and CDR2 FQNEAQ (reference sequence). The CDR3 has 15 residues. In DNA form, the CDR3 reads TGTGCCAGCAGCTCTACCCAAGAGATGAACACTGAAGCTCTCTTT. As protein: CASSSTQEMNTEALF.

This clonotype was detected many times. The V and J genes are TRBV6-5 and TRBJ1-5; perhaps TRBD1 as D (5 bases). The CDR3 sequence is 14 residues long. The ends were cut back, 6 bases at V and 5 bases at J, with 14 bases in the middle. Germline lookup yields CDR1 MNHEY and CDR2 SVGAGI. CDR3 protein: CASSPVGGYQPQHF. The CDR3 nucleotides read TGTGCCAGCAGCCCTGTTGGGGGTTATCAGCCCCAGCATTTT.

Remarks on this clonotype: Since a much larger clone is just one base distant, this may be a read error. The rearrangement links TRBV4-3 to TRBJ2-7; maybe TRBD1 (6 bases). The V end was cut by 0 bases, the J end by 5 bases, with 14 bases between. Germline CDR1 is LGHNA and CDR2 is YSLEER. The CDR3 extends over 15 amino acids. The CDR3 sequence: CASSQDRNRADEQYF. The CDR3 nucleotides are TGCGCCAGCAGCCAAGATCGGAACAGGGCGGACGAGCAGTACTTC.

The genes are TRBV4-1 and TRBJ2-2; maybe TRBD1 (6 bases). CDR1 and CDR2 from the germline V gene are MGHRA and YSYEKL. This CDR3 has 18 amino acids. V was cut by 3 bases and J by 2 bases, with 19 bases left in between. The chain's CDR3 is CASSHTKGGVRNTGELFF. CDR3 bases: TGCGCCAGCAGCCATACCAAAGGGGGAGTCCGAAACACCGGGGAGCTGTTTTTT.

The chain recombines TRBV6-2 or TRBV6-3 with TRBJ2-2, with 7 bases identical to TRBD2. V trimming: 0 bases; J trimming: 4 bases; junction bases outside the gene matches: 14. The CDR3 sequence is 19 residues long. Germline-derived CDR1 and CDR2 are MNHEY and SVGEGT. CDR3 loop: CASSYSPRRDYYLTGELFF. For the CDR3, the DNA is TGTGCCAGCAGTTACTCGCCGCGCCGGGACTACTACCTCACCGGGGAGCTGTTTTTT.

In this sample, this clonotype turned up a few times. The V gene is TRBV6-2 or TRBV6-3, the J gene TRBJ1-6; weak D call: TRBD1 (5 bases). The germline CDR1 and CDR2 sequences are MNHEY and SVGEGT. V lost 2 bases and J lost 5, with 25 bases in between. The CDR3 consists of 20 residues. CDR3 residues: CASSYEGASGLGVDNSPLHF. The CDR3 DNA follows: TGTGCCAGCAGTTACGAAGGGGCTTCCGGACTGGGGGTTGATAATTCACCCCTCCACTTT.

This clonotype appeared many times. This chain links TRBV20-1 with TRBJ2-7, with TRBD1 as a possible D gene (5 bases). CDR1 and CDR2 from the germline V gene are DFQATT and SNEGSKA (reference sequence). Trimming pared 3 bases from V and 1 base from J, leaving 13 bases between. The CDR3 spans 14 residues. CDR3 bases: TGCAGTGCTAGGGCGGACATCGCGTCCTACGAGCAGTACTTC. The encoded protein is CSARADIASYEQYF.

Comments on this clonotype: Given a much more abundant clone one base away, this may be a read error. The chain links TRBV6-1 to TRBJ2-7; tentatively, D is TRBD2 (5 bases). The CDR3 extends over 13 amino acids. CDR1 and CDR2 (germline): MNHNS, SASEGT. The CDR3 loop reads CASNYRGSYEQCF. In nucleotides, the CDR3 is TGTGCCAGCAACTATCGGGGATCCTACGAGCAGTGCTTC.

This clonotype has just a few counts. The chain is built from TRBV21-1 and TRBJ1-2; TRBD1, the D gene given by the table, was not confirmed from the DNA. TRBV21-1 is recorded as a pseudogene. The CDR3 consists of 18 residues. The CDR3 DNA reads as TGTGCCAGCAGCAAAGACGGGACGGTAGATAATGCTAACTATGGCTACACCTTC. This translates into CASSKDGTVDNANYGYTF.

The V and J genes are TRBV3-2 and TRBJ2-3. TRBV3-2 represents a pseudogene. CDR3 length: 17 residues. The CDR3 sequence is CASSQDTVQICTDTQYF. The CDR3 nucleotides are TGTGCCAGCAGCCAAGATACGGTGCAGATTTGCACAGATACGCAGTATTTT.

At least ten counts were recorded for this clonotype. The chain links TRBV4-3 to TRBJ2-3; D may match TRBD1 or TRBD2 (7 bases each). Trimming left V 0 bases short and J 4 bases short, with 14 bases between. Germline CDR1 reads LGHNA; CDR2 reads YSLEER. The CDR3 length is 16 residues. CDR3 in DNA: TGCGCCAGCAGCCAAGATCGGGGAGGGGGCGCAGATACGCAGTATTTT. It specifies CASSQDRGGGADTQYF.

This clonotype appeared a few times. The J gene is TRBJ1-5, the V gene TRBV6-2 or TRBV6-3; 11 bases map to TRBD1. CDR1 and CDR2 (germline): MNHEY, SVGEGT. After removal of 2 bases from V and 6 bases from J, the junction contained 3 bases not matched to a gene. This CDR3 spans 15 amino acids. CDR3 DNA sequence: TGTGCCAGCAGTTACGGACAGGGGGCGTTTCAGCCCCAGCATTTT. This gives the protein CASSYGQGAFQPQHF.

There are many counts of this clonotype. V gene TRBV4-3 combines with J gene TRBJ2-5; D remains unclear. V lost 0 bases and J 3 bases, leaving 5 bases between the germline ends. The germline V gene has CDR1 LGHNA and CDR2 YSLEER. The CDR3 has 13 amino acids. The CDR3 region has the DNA TGCGCCAGCAGCCAAGATTCCAAAGAGACCCAGTACTTC. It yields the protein CASSQDSKETQYF.